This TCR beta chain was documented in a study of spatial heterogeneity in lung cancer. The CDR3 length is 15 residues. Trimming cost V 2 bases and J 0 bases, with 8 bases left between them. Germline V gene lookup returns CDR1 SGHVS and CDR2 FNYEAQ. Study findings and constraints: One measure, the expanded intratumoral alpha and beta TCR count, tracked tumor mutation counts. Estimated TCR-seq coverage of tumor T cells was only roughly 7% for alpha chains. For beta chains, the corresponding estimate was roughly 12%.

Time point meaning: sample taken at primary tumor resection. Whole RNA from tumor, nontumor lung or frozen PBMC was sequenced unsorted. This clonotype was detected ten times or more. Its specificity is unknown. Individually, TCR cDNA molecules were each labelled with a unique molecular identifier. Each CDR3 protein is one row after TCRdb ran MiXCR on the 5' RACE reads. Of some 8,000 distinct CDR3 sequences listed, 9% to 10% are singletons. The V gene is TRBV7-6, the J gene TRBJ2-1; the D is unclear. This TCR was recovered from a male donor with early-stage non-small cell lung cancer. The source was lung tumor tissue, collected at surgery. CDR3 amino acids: CASSLWLGSYNEQFF. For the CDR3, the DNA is TGTGCCAGCAGCTTATGGCTTGGCTCCTACAATGAGCAGTTCTTC. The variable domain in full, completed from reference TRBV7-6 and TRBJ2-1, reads GAGVSQSPRYKVTKRGQDVALRCDPISGHVSLYWYRQALGQGPEFLTYFNYEAQQDKSGLPNDRFSAERPEGSISTLTIQRTEQRDSAMYRCASSLWLGSYNEQFFGPGTRLTVL.